This T cell receptor beta chain was retrieved from a study of cytomegalovirus exposure and HLA in healthy donors. The wider study: Out of fewer than 400 genotyped donors, about 76% belonged to the Caucasian-associated ancestry cluster. General study results and limits: With DRB1 most and HLA-C fewest, TCR association rates differed between HLA loci in a later analysis. Some V segments, TRBV6-2 and TRBV6-3 among them, were indistinguishable and were therefore excluded. In a later analysis, the majority of CMV-associated beta chains seemingly showed HLA restriction.

Primers: 60 Vbeta forward and 13 Jbeta reverse. Generated by immunoSEQ multiplex PCR, the TCRdb table keeps only in-frame clones and is missing some. This sample has about 150,000 clones, with over 60% found just once. This CDR3 comprises 12 residues. Germline loops: CDR1 GTSNPN, CDR2 SVGIG (reference sequence). V lost 0 bases, J lost 8 bases, and 10 bases lay in between. Concerning this clone itself: Its cognate antigen is unknown.

The rearrangement uses TRBV30 and TRBJ1-2, with no clear D. The origin of this receptor is a woman aged 30 to 39 in good health and CMV-seronegative. What was sequenced was PBMCs. The CDR3 here is CAWSVGSVGYTF. In nucleotides, the CDR3 is TGTGCCTGGAGTGTAGGTAGCGTCGGCTACACCTTC.